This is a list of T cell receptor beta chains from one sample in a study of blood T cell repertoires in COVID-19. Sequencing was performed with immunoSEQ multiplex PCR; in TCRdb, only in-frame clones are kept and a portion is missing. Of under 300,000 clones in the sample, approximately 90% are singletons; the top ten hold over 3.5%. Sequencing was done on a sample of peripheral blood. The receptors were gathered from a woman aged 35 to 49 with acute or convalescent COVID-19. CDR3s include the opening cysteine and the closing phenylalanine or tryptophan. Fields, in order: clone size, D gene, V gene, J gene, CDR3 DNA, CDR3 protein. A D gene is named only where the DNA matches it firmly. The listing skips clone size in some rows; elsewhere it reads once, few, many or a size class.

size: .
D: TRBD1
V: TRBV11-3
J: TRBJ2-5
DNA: TGTGCCAGCAGCTTAGGGATGACAGGGGGCTGGCAAGAGACCCAGTACTTC
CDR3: CASSLGMTGGWQETQYF

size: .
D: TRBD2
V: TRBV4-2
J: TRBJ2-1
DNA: TGTGCCAGCAGCCAAGGAGGAGCGGGGGACAATGAGCAGTTCTTC
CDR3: CASSQGGAGDNEQFF

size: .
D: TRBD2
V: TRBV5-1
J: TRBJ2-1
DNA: TGCGCCAGCAGCTTGATGGCGGGGGGGCCCAATGAGCAGTTCTTC
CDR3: CASSLMAGGPNEQFF

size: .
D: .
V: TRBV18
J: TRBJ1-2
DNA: TGTGCCAGCTCACCAGGGGGCTCCGAGAACTATGGCTACACCTTC
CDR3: CASSPGGSENYGYTF

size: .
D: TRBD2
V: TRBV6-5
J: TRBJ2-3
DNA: TGTGCCAGCAGCCGGGGGGTTCTCACAGATACGCAGTATTTT
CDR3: CASSRGVLTDTQYF

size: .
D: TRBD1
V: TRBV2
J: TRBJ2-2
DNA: TGTGCCAGCAGGGGACAGGGGGACACCGGGGAGCTGTTTTTT
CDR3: CASRGQGDTGELFF

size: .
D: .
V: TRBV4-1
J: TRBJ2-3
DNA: TGCGCCAGCCGAGGAGGCATGACAGATACGCAGTATTTT
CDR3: CASRGGMTDTQYF

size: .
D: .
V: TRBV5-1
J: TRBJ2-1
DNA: TGCGCCAGCAGCTTGGCTGGGGGGATGAGTCGAGGCTCGTTCTTC
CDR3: CASSLAGGMSRGSFF

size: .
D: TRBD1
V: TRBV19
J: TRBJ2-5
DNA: TGTGCCAGTAGTATAGGGGCCAGGGGGTTAGAGACCCAGTACTTC
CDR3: CASSIGARGLETQYF

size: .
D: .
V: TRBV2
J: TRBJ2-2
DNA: TGTGCCAGCAGTGACCTACGCGGCGGGGAGCTGTTTTTT
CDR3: CASSDLRGGELFF

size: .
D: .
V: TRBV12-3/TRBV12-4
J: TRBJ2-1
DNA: TGTGCCAGCAGCAGGGGCCATGAGCAGTTCTTC
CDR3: CASSRGHEQFF

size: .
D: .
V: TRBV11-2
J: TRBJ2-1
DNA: TGTGCCAGCAGCTACCCTCGGGACATCGGTTCAATTGAGCAGTTCTTC
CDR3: CASSYPRDIGSIEQFF

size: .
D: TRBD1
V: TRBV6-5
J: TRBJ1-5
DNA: TGTGCCATCGGAAAGGGACAGGGGGCAAATCAGCCCCAGCATTTT
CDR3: CAIGKGQGANQPQHF

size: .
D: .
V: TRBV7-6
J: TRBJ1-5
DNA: TGTGCCAGCAGCTTAGGGTCAGGGCATAGCAATCAGCCCCAGCATTTT
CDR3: CASSLGSGHSNQPQHF

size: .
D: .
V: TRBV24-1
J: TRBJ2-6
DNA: TGTGCCACCAGTGGAGGGCCAGGGGCCAACGTCCTGACTTTC
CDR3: CATSGGPGANVLTF

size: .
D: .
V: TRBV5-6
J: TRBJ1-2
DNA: TGTGCCAGCAGCTTGGACGTCAGGGGAGGGTATGGCTACACCTTC
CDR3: CASSLDVRGGYGYTF

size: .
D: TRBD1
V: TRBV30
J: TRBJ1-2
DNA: TGTGCCTGGAGTGCAGGGGGAGCCCGGGGGCTGTTGGCCTTC
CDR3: CAWSAGGARGLLAF

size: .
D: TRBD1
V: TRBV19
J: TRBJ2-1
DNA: TGTGCCAGTAGTAGGGCAGGGGGAGAGCTTGGGAATGAGCAGTTCTTC
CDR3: CASSRAGGELGNEQFF

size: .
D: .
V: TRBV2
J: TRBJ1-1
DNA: TGTGCCAGCGCAAACAGGGCTATGAACACTGAAGCTTTCTTT
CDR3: CASANRAMNTEAFF

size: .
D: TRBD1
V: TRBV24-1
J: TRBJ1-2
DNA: TGTGCCACCAGTGTAGGGGGCTTTGTTGGCTACACCTTC
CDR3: CATSVGGFVGYTF

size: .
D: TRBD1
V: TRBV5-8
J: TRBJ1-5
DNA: TGTGCCAGCAGCCCCGGGACAGGCTACTATAGCAATCAGCCCCAGCATTTT
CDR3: CASSPGTGYYSNQPQHF

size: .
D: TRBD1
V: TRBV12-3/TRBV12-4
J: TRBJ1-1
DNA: TGTGCCAGCAGCGAACAGGGGGTCGCTGAAGCTTTCTTT
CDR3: CASSEQGVAEAFF

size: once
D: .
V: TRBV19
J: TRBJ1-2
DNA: TGTGCCAGTAGTCCCACTAAGGGGTGGGGAAGTTATGGCTACACCTTC
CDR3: CASSPTKGWGSYGYTF

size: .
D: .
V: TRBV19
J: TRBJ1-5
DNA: TGTGCCAGTACCACGAGGGAGGGGTATAGCAATCAGCCCCAGCATTTT
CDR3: CASTTREGYSNQPQHF

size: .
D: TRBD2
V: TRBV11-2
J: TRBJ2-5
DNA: TGTGCCAGCAGAAGACTAGCGGGGCCAGAGACCCAGTACTTC
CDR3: CASRRLAGPETQYF

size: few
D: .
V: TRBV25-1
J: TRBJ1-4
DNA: TGTGCCAGCAGTGAATGGGGGACTATAAAGGAAAAACTGTTTTTT
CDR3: CASSEWGTIKEKLFF

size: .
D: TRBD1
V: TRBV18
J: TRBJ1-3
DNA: TGTGCCAGCTCACCGGGACAGGTGATCTCTGGAAACACCATATATTTT
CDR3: CASSPGQVISGNTIYF

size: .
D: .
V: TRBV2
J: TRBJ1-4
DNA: TGTGCCAGCAAGACAGGCATAGGGGAAAAACTGTTTTTT
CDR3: CASKTGIGEKLFF

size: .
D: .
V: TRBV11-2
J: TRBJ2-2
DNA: TGTGCCAGCAGCTCCCGGAGGGTACCGAACACCGGGGAGCTGTTTTTT
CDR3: CASSSRRVPNTGELFF

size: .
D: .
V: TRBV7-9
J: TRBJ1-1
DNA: TGTGCCAGCAGCTTAGAAGGGGCGATGACTGAAGCTTTCTTT
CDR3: CASSLEGAMTEAFF

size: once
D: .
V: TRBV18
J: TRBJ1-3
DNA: TGTGCCAGCTCACCACAGGGGTTTAATGGAAACACCATATATTTT
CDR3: CASSPQGFNGNTIYF

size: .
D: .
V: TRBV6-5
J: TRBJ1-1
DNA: TGTGCCAGCAGTCGTACTCCCTCCACTGAAGCTTTCTTT
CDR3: CASSRTPSTEAFF

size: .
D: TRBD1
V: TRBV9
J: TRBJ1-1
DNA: TGTGCCAGCAGCGTATCCGGGACAGCGAACACTGAAGCTTTCTTT
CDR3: CASSVSGTANTEAFF

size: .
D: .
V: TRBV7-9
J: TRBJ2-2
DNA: TGTGTCTCCGGGGGATCCCCCGGGGAGCTGTTTTTT
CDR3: CVSGGSPGELFF

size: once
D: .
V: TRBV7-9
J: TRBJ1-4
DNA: TGTGCCAGCAGCCATCAATACGGGATCGGGGAAAAACTGTTTTTT
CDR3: CASSHQYGIGEKLFF

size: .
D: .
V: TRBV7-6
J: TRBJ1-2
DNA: TGTGCCTCGTCTGCTAACTATGGCTACACCTTC
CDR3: CASSANYGYTF

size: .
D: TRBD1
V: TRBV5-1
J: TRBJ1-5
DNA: TGCGCCAGCAGCTCCTTGTGGGACAGGGGGCTGGATCAGCCCCAGCATTTT
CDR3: CASSSLWDRGLDQPQHF

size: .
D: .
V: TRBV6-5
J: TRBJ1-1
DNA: TGTGCCAGCAGTTCCTCGACAGGCGCGAACACTGAAGCTTTCTTT
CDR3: CASSSSTGANTEAFF

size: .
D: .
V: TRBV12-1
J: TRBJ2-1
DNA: TGTGCCAGCAGCCTCCGATGGACTAGCGGGGAACCTTGCTCCTACAATGAGCAGTTCTTC
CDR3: CASSLRWTSGEPCSYNEQFF

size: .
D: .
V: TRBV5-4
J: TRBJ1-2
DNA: TGTGCCAGCAGCAAATCCCTGGGTCCTCTTCAGGACACCTTC
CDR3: CASSKSLGPLQDTF

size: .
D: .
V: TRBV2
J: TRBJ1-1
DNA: TGTGCCAGCCGCTTACCGGGAGCCTCCCTTAAAGCTTTCTTT
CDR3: CASRLPGASLKAFF

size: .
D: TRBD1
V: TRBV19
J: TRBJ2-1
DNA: TGTGCCAGTAGTATAGGTGGACAGGGGGCGCGAAATGAGCAGTTCTTC
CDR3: CASSIGGQGARNEQFF

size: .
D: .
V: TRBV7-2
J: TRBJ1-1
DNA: TGTGCCAGCAGTTATAACGGGATTCCCGGGACTGAAGCTTTCTTT
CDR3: CASSYNGIPGTEAFF

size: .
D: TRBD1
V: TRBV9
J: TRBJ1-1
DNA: TGTGCCAGCAGCGTCCGCGTACTACCTGGACAGGGGAGTCGATACACTGAAGCTTTCTTT
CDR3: CASSVRVLPGQGSRYTEAFF

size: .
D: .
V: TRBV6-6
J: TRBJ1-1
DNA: TGTGCCAGCAGTTACTCGACAAGCGGGGGGACTGAAGCTTTCTTT
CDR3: CASSYSTSGGTEAFF

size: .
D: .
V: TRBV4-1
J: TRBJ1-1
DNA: TGCGCCAGCAGCCAAGTCCGGGGGGCAGGGGATACTGAAGCTTTCTTT
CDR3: CASSQVRGAGDTEAFF

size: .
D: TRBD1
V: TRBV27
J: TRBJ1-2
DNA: TGTGCCAGCAGCTTCACGGGACAGGGCTATGGCTACACCTTC
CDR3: CASSFTGQGYGYTF

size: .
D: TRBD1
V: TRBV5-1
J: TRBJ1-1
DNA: TGCGCCAGCAGCTTGGCTGGGGGACTTGGGACAGGGGGCTTGAACACTGAAGCTTTCTTT
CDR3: CASSLAGGLGTGGLNTEAFF

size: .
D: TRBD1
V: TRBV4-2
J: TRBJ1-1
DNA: TGTGCCAGCAGCCAAGGACAGGGTAGCGAAGCTTTCTTT
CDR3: CASSQGQGSEAFF

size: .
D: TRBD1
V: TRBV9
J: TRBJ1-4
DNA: TGTGCCAGCAGCGGAACCGGGACAGATAATGAAAAACTGTTTTTT
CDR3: CASSGTGTDNEKLFF

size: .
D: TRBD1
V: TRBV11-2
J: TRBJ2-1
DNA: TGTGCCAGCAGCTTAGATCTAGGACAGGGGGCAACTGAGCAGTTCTTC
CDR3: CASSLDLGQGATEQFF

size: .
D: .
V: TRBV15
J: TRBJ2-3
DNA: TGTGCCACCAGCAGATCACGTTATCGGTTAAGACAGAGCCCCGGCACAGATACGCAGTATTTT
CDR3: CATSRSRYRLRQSPGTDTQYF